Shown below are 26 T cell receptor beta chains from a single sample sequenced in a study of blood T cell repertoires in COVID-19. Clones were read by immunoSEQ multiplex PCR, and TCRdb kept only the in-frame ones, dropping some. This table holds about 330,000 clones, roughly 87% found once. Sequencing used peripheral blood. These TCRs come from a man aged 25-40 years with COVID-19, enrolled during active disease.

The chain links TRBV19 to TRBJ1-1; maybe TRBD1 (6 bases). Germline CDR1 LNHDA, CDR2 SQIVND (reference sequence). Trimming removed 3 bases from V and 4 bases from J, with 9 bases in between. The CDR3 is 13 amino acids. CDR3 coding DNA: TGTGCCAGTAGTATGAACAGGGCCACTGAAGCTTTCTTT. It specifies CASSMNRATEAFF.

The chain is built from TRBV6-6 and TRBJ2-7, with 11 bases that match TRBD1. The trim removed 6 bases at V and 4 bases at J, leaving 8 bases unmatched. CDR3 length: 15 residues. Germline CDR1 MNHNY, CDR2 SVGAGI (reference sequence). The DNA of the CDR3 is TGTGCCAGCAGGGACGGTGGGACAGGGGGGTACGAGCAGTACTTC. This codes for CASRDGGTGGYEQYF.

The V gene is TRBV7-6, the J gene TRBJ1-1, with 7 bases aligning to TRBD1. Germline V gene sequence: CDR1 SGHVS, CDR2 FNYEAQ. Trimming at V came to 4 bases and at J to 2 bases, leaving 4 bases not matched to a gene. This CDR3 spans 14 amino acids. The CDR3 spells CASSSGTANTEAFF. CDR3 DNA: TGTGCCAGCAGCTCCGGGACAGCTAACACTGAAGCTTTCTTT. Filled out from reference TRBV7-6 and TRBJ1-1, the complete variable domain reads GAGVSQSPRYKVTKRGQDVALRCDPISGHVSLYWYRQALGQGPEFLTYFNYEAQQDKSGLPNDRFSAERPEGSISTLTIQRTEQRDSAMYRCASSSGTANTEAFFGQGTRLTVV.

The chain links TRBV27 to TRBJ2-7, with D perhaps matching TRBD1 (5 bases). Germline V gene data show CDR1 as MNHEY and CDR2 as SMNVEV (reference sequence). This CDR3 spans 15 amino acids. Trimming took 5 bases from V and 2 from J, leaving 16 bases between them. The CDR3 here is CASSTPVRATYEQYF. The CDR3 DNA sequence: TGTGCCAGCAGTACCCCGGTCAGGGCCACCTACGAGCAGTACTTC.

The chain employs TRBV7-2 and TRBJ1-6; D unclear. The V gene lost 11 bases and the J gene lost 0 bases, with 14 bases spanning the gap. This CDR3 region has 15 residues. The V gene's germline CDR1 is SGHTA and CDR2 FQGNSA. CDR3 in amino acids: CAGARQSSYNSPLHF. In DNA, the CDR3 is TGTGCCGGAGCGAGGCAAAGCTCCTATAATTCACCCCTCCACTTT.

The V and J genes are TRBV6-6 and TRBJ2-7, with 9 bases fitting TRBD2. V lost 8 bases, J lost 5 bases, and 7 bases stayed unmatched. The CDR3 is made up of 13 amino acids. Looked up from germline, CDR1 is MNHNY and CDR2 is SVGAGI (reference sequence). The CDR3 nucleotides are TGTGCCAGCGGCGGGAGGGCCCCGAACGAGCAGTACTTC. Residues: CASGGRAPNEQYF.

V gene TRBV9 combines with J gene TRBJ2-1; 8 nucleotides match TRBD2. CDR3 length: 14 residues. After removal of 1 base from V and 5 bases from J, the junction contained 2 bases not matched to a gene. From germline, CDR1 is SGDLS and CDR2 YYNGEE. CDR3 nucleotide sequence: TGTGCCAGCAGCGTACTGACTAGCGACAATGAGCAGTTCTTC. Its protein product is CASSVLTSDNEQFF.

The V gene is TRBV5-1, the J gene TRBJ2-5; 9 positions match TRBD1. Germline lookup yields CDR1 SGHRS and CDR2 YFSETQ. The CDR3 totals 15 residues. V trimming: 1 base; J trimming: 4 bases; junction bases outside the gene matches: 5. DNA of the CDR3: TGCGCCAGCAGCTTGTTGACAGGGGGAGGAGAGACCCAGTACTTC. Amino acids: CASSLLTGGGETQYF.

The CDR3: CASSQGLAGADTQYF. The CDR3 nucleotides read TGTGCCAGCAGCCAAGGACTAGCGGGAGCAGATACGCAGTATTTT. The V call is TRBV4-2, the J call TRBJ2-3; 12 bases are a match to TRBD2. The J segment lost 4 bases and the V segment lost 1 base, leaving 0 bases of the junction unmatched. The CDR3 extends over 15 amino acids. Germline V lookup: CDR1 LGHNA, CDR2 YNFKEQ.

V usage is TRBV7-2 and J usage is TRBJ1-2, with 7 bases lining up with TRBD1. Per germline, CDR1 SGHTA and CDR2 FQGNSA. The CDR3 consists of 17 residues. Losses at the gene ends were 1 base for V and 2 bases for J; bases not matched to a gene: 10. This CDR3 is CASSLGGQSFGNYGYTF. In DNA form, the CDR3 reads TGTGCCAGCAGCTTAGGGGGACAGAGTTTTGGGAACTATGGCTACACCTTC.

The chain has TRBV24-1 and TRBJ2-2, with 10 bases aligning to TRBD2. The V gene end was trimmed by 9 bases and the J gene end by 3 bases; junction bases not matched to a gene: 12. Per germline, CDR1 KGHDR and CDR2 SFDVKD. The CDR3 has 17 amino acids. The CDR3 region is CATGVPWTSGDTGELFF. CDR3 DNA: TGTGCCACCGGGGTCCCATGGACTAGCGGCGACACCGGGGAGCTGTTTTTT.

On this clone itself: This sample includes further DNA sequences coding for the same CDR3. V and J are TRBV27 and TRBJ2-7; perhaps TRBD1 as D (7 bases). V was clipped by 2 bases and J by 6 bases, with 14 bases between them. This CDR3 spans 14 amino acids. The germline gives CDR1 MNHEY, CDR2 SMNVEV (reference sequence). The DNA for the CDR3 is TGTGCCAGCAGTTTAAGGCAGGGGGGTTCCGAGCAGTACTTC. Protein: CASSLRQGGSEQYF.

The chain combines TRBV19 with TRBJ2-3; TRBD1 might be the D (6 bases). V was cut by 6 bases and J by 6 bases, with 13 bases left in between. This CDR3 is 13 amino acids long. The germline gives CDR1 LNHDA, CDR2 SQIVND (reference sequence). The CDR3 nucleotides read TGTGCCAGTAGGCCTAGGGGACACGATACGCAGTATTTT. Its protein product is CASRPRGHDTQYF.

A note on this clone: The junction differs from germline at one of its ends, possibly a read error. The chain recombines TRBV7-8 with TRBJ1-4; possibly TRBD1 for D (6 bases). CDR1 is SGHVS, CDR2 FQNEAQ, per germline. The CDR3 has 14 residues. The CDR3 DNA is TGTGCCAGCAGCTTAATGGAACAGGGAGAAAAACGGTTTTTT. It is translated as CASSLMEQGEKRFF.

The gene calls are TRBV6-5 and TRBJ1-1; D remains unclear. Germline lookup yields CDR1 MNHEY and CDR2 SVGAGI. This CDR3 comprises 14 residues. V was pared by 5 bases and J by 1 base, with 11 bases between. The CDR3 loop is CASSRTFQNTEAFF. The CDR3 coding sequence is TGTGCCAGCAGTAGGACTTTCCAGAACACTGAAGCTTTCTTT.

This clone was detected only once. The rearrangement links TRBV4-3 to TRBJ1-2; 9 bases are a match to TRBD1. Trimming cost V 4 bases and J 0 bases; bases outside gene matches: 9. The CDR3 spans 17 residues. The germline CDR1 and CDR2 sequences are LGHNA and YSLEER. Written as DNA, the CDR3 is TGCGCCAGCAGCCCCGGGACAGGGTTTGGGGCTAACTATGGCTACACCTTC. Translation gives CASSPGTGFGANYGYTF.

The chain has TRBV25-1 and TRBJ2-3, with a possible D match to TRBD1 (6 bases). The germline V and J ends were trimmed by 5 bases and 0 bases, with 12 bases remaining between them. The CDR3 is made up of 15 amino acids. Germline V gene sequence: CDR1 MGHDK, CDR2 SYGVNS. CDR3 sequence: CASSLQGSSTDTQYF. The CDR3, as DNA: TGTGCCAGCAGTCTACAGGGTTCTAGCACAGATACGCAGTATTTT.

J is TRBJ1-4 and V is TRBV13; D remains unclear. V gave up 3 bases and J gave up 6 bases, with 11 bases separating them. Germline CDR1 is PRHDT and CDR2 is FYEKMQ (reference sequence). The CDR3 has 14 amino acids. The CDR3 DNA reads as TGTGCCAGCAGCTTGATCGGGGTTGATGAAAAACTGTTTTTT. Translating gives CASSLIGVDEKLFF.

In its sample, this clone was seen once. Other DNA sequences of this sample code for an identical CDR3. The chain carries TRBV9 and TRBJ2-7; TRBD1 aligns across 7 bases. V shed 3 bases and J 3 bases; nucleotides not matched to a gene: 6. The length of the CDR3 is 14 residues. From germline, CDR1 is SGDLS and CDR2 YYNGEE. The CDR3 here is CASSGRDSSYEQYF. The CDR3 bases are TGTGCCAGCAGCGGCCGGGACAGCAGCTACGAGCAGTACTTC. Looking up the rest from reference TRBV9 and TRBJ2-7 gives the full variable domain: DSGVTQTPKHLITATGQRVTLRCSPRSGDLSVYWYQQSLDQGLQFLIQYYNGEERAKGNILERFSAQQFPDLHSELNLSSLELGDSALYFCASSGRDSSYEQYFGPGTRLTVT.

This CDR3 is CASRWETHQPQHF. The CDR3 nucleotides read TGTGCCAGCAGATGGGAGACTCATCAGCCCCAGCATTTT. The chain uses TRBV2 and TRBJ1-5; D gene ambiguous. The CDR3 has 13 residues. CDR1 SNHLY and CDR2 FYNNEI come from the germline V gene. Trimming stripped 6 bases from V and 5 bases from J, with 11 bases between. Filled out from reference TRBV2 and TRBJ1-5, the complete variable domain reads EPEVTQTPSHQVTQMGQEVILRCVPISNHLYFYWYRQILGQKVEFLVSFYNNEISEKSEIFDDQFSVERPDGSNFTLKIRSTKLEDSAMYFCASRWETHQPQHFGDGTRLSIL.

The chain carries TRBV5-6 and TRBJ2-2, with a possible D match to TRBD1 (6 bases). Germline CDR1 is SGHDT and CDR2 is YYEEEE. The length of the CDR3 is 14 residues. Trimming pared 1 base from V and 3 bases from J, leaving 7 bases between. The CDR3 DNA sequence: TGTGCCAGCAGCTTGAGGGGGTACACCGGGGAGCTGTTTTTT. Its protein is CASSLRGYTGELFF.

V gene TRBV19 combines with J gene TRBJ1-2; no firm D call. The V end was cut by 6 bases, the J end by 4 bases, with 18 bases between. This CDR3 comprises 15 residues. Germline V gives CDR1 LNHDA, CDR2 SQIVND (reference sequence). The CDR3 DNA is TGTGCCAGTAGCCGATTCACCGTAGCCACCTATGGCTACACCTTC. This gives the protein CASSRFTVATYGYTF. The entire variable domain, with the rest obtained from reference TRBV19 and TRBJ1-2, is as follows: DGGITQSPKYLFRKEGQNVTLSCEQNLNHDAMYWYRQDPGQGLRLIYYSQIVNDFQKGDIAEGYSVSREKKESFPLTVTSAQKNPTAFYLCASSRFTVATYGYTFGSGTRLTVV.

The CDR3 is CASSFQGFTEAFF. DNA of the CDR3: TGTGCCAGCAGCTTCCAGGGTTTCACTGAAGCTTTCTTT. The genes are TRBV5-4 and TRBJ1-1; possibly TRBD1 for D (5 bases). Trimming removed 2 bases from V and 4 bases from J, with 9 bases in between. The CDR3 runs 13 residues. CDR1 SGHNT and CDR2 YYREEE come from the germline V gene (reference sequence).

This clone was recorded only once. The chain carries TRBV5-8 and TRBJ1-1, with a weak D call TRBD1 (6 bases). The CDR3 is made up of 15 amino acids. Germline V CDR1 and CDR2: SGHTS, YDEGEE. Trimming took off 2 bases at V and 1 base at J, with 12 bases between the two ends. Written as DNA, the CDR3 is TGTGCCAGCAGCTTCTGGACAGCGCGGAACACTGAAGCTTTCTTT. Protein: CASSFWTARNTEAFF.

J is TRBJ1-4 and V is TRBV27; D not certain. The CDR3 has 15 residues. The V gene's germline CDR1 is MNHEY and CDR2 SMNVEV (reference sequence). The V end was cut by 5 bases, the J end by 7 bases, with 17 bases between. DNA for the CDR3: TGTGCCAGCAGTCCACGAGGTGGGTTAGGTGAAAAACTGTTTTTT. Its translation: CASSPRGGLGEKLFF.

The chain links TRBV12-3 or TRBV12-4 to TRBJ1-6, with D hard to call. CDR3 length: 12 amino acids. Trimming took off 4 bases at V and 9 bases at J, with 7 bases between the two ends. In DNA, the CDR3 is TGTGCCAGCAGTTCGTTCGGTTCACCCCTCCACTTT. Translating gives CASSSFGSPLHF.